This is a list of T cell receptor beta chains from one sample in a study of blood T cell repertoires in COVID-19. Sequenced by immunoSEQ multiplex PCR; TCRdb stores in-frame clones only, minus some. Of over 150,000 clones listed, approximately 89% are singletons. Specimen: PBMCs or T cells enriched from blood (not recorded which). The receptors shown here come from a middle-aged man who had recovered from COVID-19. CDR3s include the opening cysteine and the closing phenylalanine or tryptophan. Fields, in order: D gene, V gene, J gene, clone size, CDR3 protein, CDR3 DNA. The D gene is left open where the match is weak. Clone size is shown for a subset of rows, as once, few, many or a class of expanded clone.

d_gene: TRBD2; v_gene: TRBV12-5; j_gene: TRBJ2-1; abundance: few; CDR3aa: CASGKGLANNEQFF; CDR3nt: TGTGCTAGTGGTAAGGGACTAGCAAACAATGAGCAGTTCTTC
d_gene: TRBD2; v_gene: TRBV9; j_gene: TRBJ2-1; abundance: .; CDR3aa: CASSVELAANEQFF; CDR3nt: TGTGCCAGCAGCGTAGAACTAGCGGCTAATGAGCAGTTCTTC
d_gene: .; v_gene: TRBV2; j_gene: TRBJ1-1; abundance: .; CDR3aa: CASSDRGVGTEAFF; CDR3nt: TGTGCCAGCAGTGACAGGGGCGTTGGCACTGAAGCTTTCTTT
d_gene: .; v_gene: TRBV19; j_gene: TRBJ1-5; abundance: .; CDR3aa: CASSSPTGDYSNQPQHF; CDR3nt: TGTGCCAGTAGCTCTCCCACAGGAGATTATAGCAATCAGCCCCAGCATTTT
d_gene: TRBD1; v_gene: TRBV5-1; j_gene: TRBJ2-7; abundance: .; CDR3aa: CASSLGDRGYEQYF; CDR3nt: TGCGCCAGCAGCTTGGGGGACAGGGGCTACGAGCAGTACTTC
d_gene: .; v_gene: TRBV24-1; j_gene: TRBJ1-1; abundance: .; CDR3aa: CATSEDRHTEAFF; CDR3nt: TGTGCCACCAGTGAAGACAGACACACTGAAGCTTTCTTT
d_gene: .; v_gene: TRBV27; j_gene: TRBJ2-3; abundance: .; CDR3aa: CASSLFGEYTDTQYF; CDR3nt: TGTGCCAGCAGTTTATTCGGGGAATACACAGATACGCAGTATTTT
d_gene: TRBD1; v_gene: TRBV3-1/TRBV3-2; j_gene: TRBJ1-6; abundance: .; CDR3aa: CASSRAPRGQGYNSPLHF; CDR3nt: TGTGCCAGCAGCCGGGCCCCCAGGGGACAGGGCTATAATTCACCCCTCCACTTT
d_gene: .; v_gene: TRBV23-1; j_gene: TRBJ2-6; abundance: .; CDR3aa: CASSLELLTGKTGTGANVLTF; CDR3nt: TGCGCCAGCAGTCTCGAACTGTTGACCGGGAAAACGGGGACTGGGGCCAACGTCCTGACTTTC
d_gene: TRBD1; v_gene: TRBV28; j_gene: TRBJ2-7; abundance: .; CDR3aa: CASLTTGAVNEQYF; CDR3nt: TGTGCCAGCCTAACGACAGGGGCGGTAAACGAGCAGTACTTC
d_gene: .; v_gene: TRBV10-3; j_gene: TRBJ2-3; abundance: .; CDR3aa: CAIRRPGGGTDTQYF; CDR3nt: TGTGCCATCAGGAGGCCCGGGGGTGGGACAGATACGCAGTATTTT
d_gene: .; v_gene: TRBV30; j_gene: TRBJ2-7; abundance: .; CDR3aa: CAWSGTTGNYEQYF; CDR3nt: TGTGCCTGGAGTGGGACGACAGGAAACTACGAGCAGTACTTC
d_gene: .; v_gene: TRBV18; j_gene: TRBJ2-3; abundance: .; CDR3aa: CASSFGLVRGDTQYF; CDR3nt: TGTGCCAGCTCATTTGGTTTAGTTCGCGGGGATACGCAGTATTTT
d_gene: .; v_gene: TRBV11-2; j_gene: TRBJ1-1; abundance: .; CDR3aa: CASSQGLEAFF; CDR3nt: TGTGCCAGCAGCCAGGGACTTGAAGCTTTCTTT
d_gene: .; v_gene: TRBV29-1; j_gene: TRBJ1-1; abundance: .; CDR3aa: CSVGMGGPQTEAFF; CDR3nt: TGCAGCGTTGGAATGGGGGGTCCGCAGACTGAAGCTTTCTTT
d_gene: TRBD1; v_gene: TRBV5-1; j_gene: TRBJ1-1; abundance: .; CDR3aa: CASSLGDREIDTEAFF; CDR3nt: TGCGCCAGCAGCTTGGGGGACAGGGAAATCGACACTGAAGCTTTCTTT
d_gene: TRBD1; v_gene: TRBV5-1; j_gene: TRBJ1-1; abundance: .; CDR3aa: CASSTGTGWSNTEAFF; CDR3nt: TGCGCCAGCAGCACCGGGACAGGGTGGTCGAACACTGAAGCTTTCTTT
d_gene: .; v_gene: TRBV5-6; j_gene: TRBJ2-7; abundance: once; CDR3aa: CASSLTGLGYEQYF; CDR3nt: TGTGCCAGCAGCTTGACAGGGTTGGGATACGAGCAGTACTTC
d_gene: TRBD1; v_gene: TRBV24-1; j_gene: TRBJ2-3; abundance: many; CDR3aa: CATSVGTGGTQYF; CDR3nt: TGTGCCACCAGTGTGGGGACAGGGGGTACGCAGTATTTT
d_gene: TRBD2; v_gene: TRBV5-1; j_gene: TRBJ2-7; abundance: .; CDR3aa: CASSREGTINEQYF; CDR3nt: TGCGCCAGCAGTCGAGAGGGGACTATAAACGAGCAGTACTTC
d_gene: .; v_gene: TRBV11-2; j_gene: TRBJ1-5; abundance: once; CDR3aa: CASSLSQKQPQHF; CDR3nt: TGTGCCAGCAGCTTATCCCAGAAACAGCCCCAGCATTTT
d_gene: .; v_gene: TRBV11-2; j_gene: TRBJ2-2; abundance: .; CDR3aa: CASSLELASVELFF; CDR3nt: TGTGCCAGCAGCTTAGAACTAGCCTCGGTGGAGCTGTTTTTT
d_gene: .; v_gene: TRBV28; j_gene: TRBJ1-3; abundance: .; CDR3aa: CASSSDRLNTIYF; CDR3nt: TGTGCCAGCAGCTCAGACAGATTAAACACCATATATTTT
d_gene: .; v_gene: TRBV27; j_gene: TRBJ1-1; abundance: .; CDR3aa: CASSSQTFGARGTEAFF; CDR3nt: TGTGCCAGCAGTTCCCAGACCTTTGGGGCAAGAGGCACTGAAGCTTTCTTT
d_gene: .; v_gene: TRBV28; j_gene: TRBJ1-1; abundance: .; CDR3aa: CASRWVGGNTEAFF; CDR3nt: TGTGCCAGCCGCTGGGTGGGGGGGAACACTGAAGCTTTCTTT